Each of the 2 T cell receptor beta chains below was sequenced from the same sample in a study of T cell repertoires in cytomegalovirus infection. No antigen has been assigned to these receptors. TCRdb re-called the reads with MiXCR, one entry per CDR3 protein. In the table there are about 310,000 distinct CDR3 sequences, 25% of which are singletons. The specimen was cultured PBMCs, collected from culture after CMV antigen stimulation. Receptors were obtained from a human donor in good health (CMV status not recorded). Some clones in this sample may be carry-over from other donors' samples.

The table lists this clonotype with a count of one. The V and J genes are TRBV19 and TRBJ2-1, with D possibly TRBD2 on 6 matching bases. Looked up from germline, CDR1 is LNHDA and CDR2 is SQIVND (reference sequence). V gave up 8 bases and J gave up 2 bases, with 13 bases separating them. The CDR3 has 14 amino acids. DNA of the CDR3: TGTGCCAGTGTAGCAGGAGGGCCCTACAATGAGCAGTTCTTC. Encoded protein: CASVAGGPYNEQFF.

The chain has TRBV6-6 and TRBJ2-5, with 9 bases fitting TRBD1. Germline CDR1 reads MNHNY; CDR2 reads SVGAGI (reference sequence). The CDR3 runs to 13 residues. V trimming: 4 bases; J trimming: 9 bases; junction bases outside the gene matches: 6. This CDR3 reads CASSSDRGYAQYF. CDR3 nucleotides: TGTGCCAGCAGTTCGGACAGGGGATATGCCCAGTACTTC.